This T cell receptor (beta chain) was profiled in a study of CD8+CD57+ T cells in acquired aplastic anemia. Study-wide background: Across the sorted CD4+ and CD8+ cells, DNA amounts averaged about 3.2 ug. Reads per healthy sample averaged about 10.8 million (CD4+) and 11.0 million (CD8+).

The template for TCR beta VDJ and CDR3 sequence profiling was genomic DNA. TCRdb re-called the reads with MiXCR, one entry per CDR3 protein. The sample carries approximately 380,000 distinct CDR3 sequences, 65% to 80% recorded once. The V and J ends lost 7 bases and 7 bases, in that order; junction bases with no gene match: 24. The V gene's germline CDR1 is MNHNS and CDR2 SASEGT. The CDR3 is 19 amino acids. The sequenced sample was sorted CD4+, CD8+, or CD8+CD57+ T cells (not recorded which) from PBMCs. This chain links TRBV6-1 with TRBJ1-4, with 7 positions matching TRBD1. The receptor's source is a human donor in good health, serving as a control. CDR3 coding DNA: TGTGCCAGCACTTACTCGATCTCGGGGAGGGGGCGCGGGAGTGAAAAACTGTTTTTT. Translating gives CASTYSISGRGRGSEKLFF.